The 11 T cell receptor beta chains below all came from one sample that was sequenced in a study of blood T cells in healthy people across ages. The authors ran a second PCR of roughly 7 to 11 cycles using a sample-barcoded 5' primer and a J-beta primer mix. TCRdb independently ran MiXCR on the 5' RACE reads; one entry per CDR3 protein. Altogether about 1 million distinct CDR3 sequences are present, less than 50% being singletons, with the ten largest covering approximately 20%. The sequencing sample was made of blood. These TCRs come from a woman in her fifties or sixties in good health.

This clonotype was picked up a small number of times. The chain recombines TRBV6-1 with TRBJ2-5; no reliable D call. The CDR3 loop spans 18 amino acids. V was trimmed by 0 bases and J by 0 bases, leaving 17 bases between them. Germline V gives CDR1 MNHNS, CDR2 SASEGT. CDR3 sequence reads: CASSEAGWQAAYQETQYF. In DNA form, the CDR3 reads TGTGCCAGCAGTGAAGCCGGTTGGCAGGCCGCGTACCAAGAGACCCAGTACTTC.

This clonotype was observed a handful of times. The V gene is TRBV12-5, the J gene TRBJ2-5; D is undetermined. With the DNA end fitting TRBJ2-7 better, the J assignment may be wrong. The CDR3 consists of 12 residues. CDR1 and CDR2 from the germline V gene are LGHNT and FRNRAP. This CDR3 reads CASGLVRNEQYF. CDR3 in DNA: TGTGCTAGTGGTTTGGTACGAAACGAGCAGTACTTC.

Only a few counts were recorded for this clonotype. The rearrangement links TRBV6-4 to TRBJ1-5; D gene ambiguous. CDR1 MRHNA and CDR2 SNTAGT come from the germline V gene. V was trimmed by 11 bases and J by 4 bases, leaving 27 bases between them. The CDR3 totals 17 residues. The CDR3 DNA reads TGTGCCCGAGGTGCTCTTTGGATGGGGAACGGGAATCAGCCCCAGCATTTT. Its translation is CARGALWMGNGNQPQHF.

This clonotype was detected a few times. This CDR3 reads CASSVYDDPNQPQHF. CDR3 DNA: TGTGCCAGCAGCGTCTACGACGACCCAAATCAGCCCCAGCATTTT. The chain employs TRBV9 and TRBJ1-5; D not resolved. Germline V gene data show CDR1 as SGDLS and CDR2 as YYNGEE. V gave up 2 bases and J gave up 4 bases, with 13 bases separating them. The CDR3 is 15 residues long. Variable domain in full (rest from reference TRBV9 and TRBJ1-5): DSGVTQTPKHLITATGQRVTLRCSPRSGDLSVYWYQQSLDQGLQFLIQYYNGEERAKGNILERFSAQQFPDLHSELNLSSLELGDSALYFCASSVYDDPNQPQHFGDGTRLSIL.

The genes are TRBV10-1 and TRBJ2-1; D might be TRBD1 (6 bases). The CDR3 totals 14 residues. The V end lost 3 bases, the J end lost 8 bases, and 14 bases lay between the germline ends. The germline V gene has CDR1 WNHNN and CDR2 SYGVQD (reference sequence). In nucleotides, the CDR3 is TGCGCCAGCAGTGAAGCGGTTAACAGGGATGAGCAGTTCTTC. It translates to CASSEAVNRDEQFF.

This clonotype was counted a few times. The CDR3 region has the DNA TGTGCCATCAGTGATAGGACAGGGAGTAATTCACCCCTCCACTTT. The encoded protein is CAISDRTGSNSPLHF. The chain has TRBV10-3 and TRBJ1-6, with 8 bases aligning to TRBD1. V trimming: 3 bases; J trimming: 6 bases; junction bases outside the gene matches: 4. The CDR3 is 15 residues long. Germline V gene sequence: CDR1 ENHRY, CDR2 SYGVKD.

The chain couples TRBV20-1 to TRBJ2-1; D gene ambiguous. Trimming removed 4 bases at V and 5 bases at J, with 3 bases between. The CDR3 covers 10 residues. Germline CDR1 DFQATT, CDR2 SNEGSKA (reference sequence). The CDR3 reads CSAINNEQFF. The CDR3 DNA reads as TGCAGTGCTATTAACAATGAGCAGTTCTTC.

The V and J genes are TRBV14 and TRBJ1-6; D gene ambiguous. This CDR3 is 18 amino acids long. The V and J ends lost 0 bases and 3 bases respectively, with 15 bases between them. Germline values: CDR1 SGHDN, CDR2 FVKESK. For the CDR3, the DNA is TGTGCCAGCAGCCAAGAATGGGGATCTGGCCACTATAATTCACCCCTCCACTTT. Encoded protein: CASSQEWGSGHYNSPLHF. The full variable domain, with the rest looked up from reference TRBV14 and TRBJ1-6, is EAGVTQFPSHSVIEKGQTVTLRCDPISGHDNLYWYRRVMGKEIKFLLHFVKESKQDESGMPNNRFLAERTGGTYSTLKVQPAELEDSGVYFCASSQEWGSGHYNSPLHFGNGTRLTVT.

The V gene is TRBV6-2 or TRBV6-3, the J gene TRBJ1-4; TRBD1 might be the D (5 bases). Trimming cost V 6 bases and J 3 bases, with 14 bases left between them. CDR1 is MNHEY and CDR2 is SVGEGT in the germline V gene. The CDR3 loop spans 15 amino acids. The DNA of the CDR3 is TGTGCCAGCAGGCGCCACGGGGACGCTAATGAAAAACTGTTTTTT. As protein: CASRRHGDANEKLFF.

This chain links TRBV28 with TRBJ1-5; 11 bases line up with TRBD1. This CDR3 has 20 residues. The ends lost 1 base at V and 0 bases at J; junction bases unmatched: 11. Germline values: CDR1 MDHEN, CDR2 SYDVKM. Here the CDR3 reads CASSLSTSDRGRNSNQPQHF. As DNA, the CDR3 is TGTGCCAGCAGTTTATCGACCTCGGACAGGGGGCGAAATAGCAATCAGCCCCAGCATTTT.

CDR3 DNA sequence: TGTGCCAGCAGTTCAGTGACCCAAGAGACCCAGTACTTC. It translates to CASSSVTQETQYF. The chain recombines TRBV27 with TRBJ2-5; D is unresolved. The CDR3 has 13 residues. CDR1 MNHEY and CDR2 SMNVEV come from the germline V gene (reference sequence). Trimming took off 4 bases at V and 1 base at J, with 7 bases between the two ends.